These 22 T cell receptor beta chains were sequenced from one sample in a study of control samples from healthy donors and cancer patients. Assay used: immunoSEQ multiplex PCR; TCRdb lists only in-frame clones, some missing. This table has some 140,000 clones, about 94% appearing once. The sequencing input was blood. These receptors were taken from a man aged 35-49 years in good health.

The chain couples TRBV27 to TRBJ1-2, with TRBD1 identical over 9 bases. In germline, CDR1 is MNHEY, CDR2 SMNVEV (reference sequence). With V trimmed by 5 bases and J by 3 bases, 4 bases remained unmatched. CDR3 length: 14 residues. Here the CDR3 DNA reads TGTGCCAGCAGTATACAGGGGGCCCACTATGGCTACACCTTC. Translating gives CASSIQGAHYGYTF.

V and J are TRBV7-9 and TRBJ2-5; D is undetermined. The CDR3 contains 14 residues. The V gene lost 6 bases and the J gene lost 3 bases, with 14 bases spanning the gap. Germline V gene data show CDR1 as SEHNR and CDR2 as FQNEAQ (reference sequence). CDR3 in amino acids: CASSPLVLKETQYF. The CDR3 DNA follows: TGTGCCAGCAGTCCGTTGGTCCTCAAAGAGACCCAGTACTTC.

This clone was detected only once. The rearrangement links TRBV5-4 to TRBJ2-2; 8 nucleotides align to TRBD2. Per the germline V gene, CDR1 is SGHNT and CDR2 is YYREEE (reference sequence). The CDR3 runs 14 residues. Unmatched junction bases numbered 2, after V lost 0 bases and J lost 7 bases. The CDR3 reads CASSLAGGIGELFF. As DNA, the CDR3 is TGTGCCAGCAGCTTGGCGGGGGGGATCGGGGAGCTGTTTTTT.

The chain combines TRBV6-5 with TRBJ2-7, with D tentatively TRBD2 (6 bases). The CDR3 loop spans 13 amino acids. Germline CDR1 MNHEY, CDR2 SVGAGI. Trimming removed 8 bases from V and 4 bases from J, with 15 bases in between. The CDR3 DNA follows: TGTGCCAGCTCCGCTAGCGTGGTATACGAGCAGTACTTC. It is translated as CASSASVVYEQYF.

The V call is TRBV9, the J call TRBJ1-1; D not resolved. Per germline, CDR1 SGDLS and CDR2 YYNGEE. Trimming took off 0 bases at V and 6 bases at J, with 15 bases between the two ends. There are 15 residues in the CDR3. CDR3 nucleotides: TGTGCCAGCAGCGTAGCTGGAGGCGGAGGGTCTGAAGCTTTCTTT. Translating it yields CASSVAGGGGSEAFF.

The J gene is TRBJ1-2, the V gene TRBV10-3; D possibly corresponds to TRBD1 (5 bases). The CDR3 is 13 amino acids. Per germline, CDR1 ENHRY and CDR2 SYGVKD. V was clipped by 4 bases and J by 0 bases, with 6 bases between them. The CDR3 protein is CAISADTNYGYTF. As DNA, the CDR3 is TGTGCCATCAGTGCGGACACTAACTATGGCTACACCTTC.

J is TRBJ2-3 and V is TRBV5-4; D might be TRBD2 (6 bases). There are 15 residues in the CDR3. Trimming removed 0 bases at V and 0 bases at J, with 8 bases between. Germline CDR1 and CDR2: SGHNT and YYREEE (reference sequence). The CDR3 DNA follows: TGTGCCAGCAGCTTGGACGCGGGGAGCACAGATACGCAGTATTTT. Its translation: CASSLDAGSTDTQYF.

Comment on this clone: At one end, the junction sequence differs from germline, possibly due to a read error. The chain employs TRBV6-1 and TRBJ1-4; D is unclear. Germline CDR1 and CDR2: MNHNS and SASEGT. This CDR3 region has 13 residues. Written as DNA, the CDR3 is TGTGCCAGCAGTGAGTGGGCTAACGAAAAACTGTTTTTT. Protein product: CASSEWANEKLFF.

V usage is TRBV9 and J usage is TRBJ2-7, with unresolved D. The length of the CDR3 is 13 residues. V lost 3 bases and J 0 bases, leaving 7 bases between the germline ends. Germline V gene data show CDR1 as SGDLS and CDR2 as YYNGEE. In nucleotides, the CDR3 is TGTGCCAGCAGCGGGGGTTTCTCCTACGAGCAGTACTTC. Amino acid sequence: CASSGGFSYEQYF.

This CDR3 reads CASSREQATNEKLFF. Written as DNA, the CDR3 is TGTGCCAGTAGTAGGGAACAGGCAACTAATGAAAAACTGTTTTTT. The chain employs TRBV19 and TRBJ1-4; D perhaps matches TRBD1 (5 bases). The V gene's germline CDR1 is LNHDA and CDR2 SQIVND (reference sequence). This CDR3 is 15 amino acids long. The V and J ends lost 4 bases and 0 bases respectively, with 9 bases between them.

The chain is built from TRBV5-1 and TRBJ1-1, with TRBD1 as a possible D gene (5 bases). CDR3 length: 15 amino acids. Germline CDR1 SGHRS, CDR2 YFSETQ. Trimming cost V 4 bases and J 5 bases, with 18 bases left between them. CDR3 nucleotides: TGCGCCAGCAGCACGAATCAGGGATTTGGAACTGAAGCTTTCTTT. This encodes CASSTNQGFGTEAFF.

This chain uses TRBV28 with TRBJ1-1; D is unresolved. Germline CDR1 is MDHEN and CDR2 is SYDVKM. The CDR3 totals 14 residues. Trimming cost V 1 base and J 0 bases, with 6 bases left between them. CDR3 sequence: CASSLSGMNTEAFF. The CDR3 DNA is TGTGCCAGCAGTTTATCAGGAATGAACACTGAAGCTTTCTTT.

J is TRBJ2-4 and V is TRBV27; tentative D call: TRBD1 (6 bases). The germline gives CDR1 MNHEY, CDR2 SMNVEV (reference sequence). CDR3 length: 14 amino acids. The V end was cut by 3 bases, the J end by 1 base, with 7 bases between. Here the CDR3 DNA reads TGTGCCAGCAGTTTGCAGGGGGCCAAAAACATTCAGTACTTC. Amino acid sequence: CASSLQGAKNIQYF.

The gene calls are TRBV5-6 and TRBJ1-6; D call uncertain. The CDR3 covers 14 residues. V was pared by 2 bases and J by 7 bases, with 10 bases between. Germline assignment: CDR1 SGHDT and CDR2 YYEEEE. The CDR3 protein is CASSFAGPNSPLHF. The CDR3 DNA reads as TGTGCCAGCAGCTTTGCCGGGCCCAATTCACCCCTCCACTTT.

The CDR3 protein is CASSGGVMGNQPQHF. DNA for the CDR3: TGTGCCAGCAGTGGGGGGGTAATGGGAAATCAGCCCCAGCATTTT. The chain recombines TRBV2 with TRBJ1-5, with a tentative D call TRBD1 (5 bases). Germline V gene sequence: CDR1 SNHLY, CDR2 FYNNEI. There are 15 residues in the CDR3. V lost 4 bases and J 4 bases, leaving 14 bases between the germline ends.

This chain joins TRBV5-4 and TRBJ2-1; 7 nucleotides line up with TRBD2. Germline V lookup: CDR1 SGHNT, CDR2 YYREEE (reference sequence). The length of the CDR3 is 16 residues. The trim removed 2 bases at V and 3 bases at J, leaving 8 bases unmatched. The CDR3 loop is CASSFMSGGGYNEQFF. In DNA, the CDR3 is TGTGCCAGCAGCTTTATGTCGGGGGGTGGCTACAATGAGCAGTTCTTC.

V gene TRBV7-2 combines with J gene TRBJ2-7; perhaps TRBD1 as D (6 bases). In germline, CDR1 is SGHTA, CDR2 FQGNSA. V was clipped by 4 bases and J by 10 bases, with 14 bases between them. CDR3 length: 12 amino acids. CDR3 sequence: CASSYMTGGQYF. In DNA form, the CDR3 reads TGTGCCAGCAGCTACATGACAGGCGGACAGTACTTC.

The rearrangement uses TRBV4-1 and TRBJ1-6; D unclear. Germline values: CDR1 MGHRA, CDR2 YSYEKL. V shed 0 bases and J shed 8 bases, with 8 bases lying between them. The CDR3 runs to 14 residues. The CDR3 spells CASSQDGRDSPLHF. CDR3 in DNA: TGCGCCAGCAGCCAAGATGGTAGAGATTCACCCCTCCACTTT.

The chain recombines TRBV3-1 (or the pseudogene TRBV3-2) with TRBJ1-3; perhaps TRBD1 as D (5 bases). CDR1 LGHDT and CDR2 YNNKEL come from the germline V gene (reference sequence). Trimming took off 2 bases at V and 0 bases at J, with 14 bases between the two ends. This CDR3 contains 17 residues. The CDR3: CASSQMRWGGSGNTIYF. In nucleotides, the CDR3 is TGTGCCAGCAGCCAAATGAGGTGGGGGGGCTCTGGAAACACCATATATTTT.

The chain recombines TRBV10-3 with TRBJ2-5; 9 positions match TRBD1. CDR3 size: 15 residues. V lost 0 bases and J lost 3; bases outside the gene matches: 2. Germline-derived CDR1 and CDR2 are ENHRY and SYGVKD. This CDR3 is CAISESGTGKETQYF. In nucleotides, the CDR3 is TGTGCCATCAGTGAGTCCGGGACAGGGAAAGAGACCCAGTACTTC.

V gene TRBV4-1 combines with J gene TRBJ1-2; 10 positions match TRBD1. With 4 bases clipped from V and 2 bases from J, the junction kept 4 bases outside the gene matches. Germline V CDR1 and CDR2: MGHRA, YSYEKL. The CDR3 has 15 amino acids. The CDR3 reads CASSPWTGGNYGYTF. The DNA of the CDR3 is TGCGCCAGCAGCCCTTGGACAGGGGGAAACTATGGCTACACCTTC.

This clone has a single count. The rearrangement joins TRBV28 to TRBJ2-3; D possibly uses TRBD1 or TRBD2 (5 bases each). The germline V gene encodes CDR1 MDHEN and CDR2 SYDVKM. V lost 3 bases to trimming and J lost 1 base, with 11 bases between them. The CDR3 runs 15 residues. CDR3 in DNA: TGTGCCAGCAGTTTGGGGACGGCGGGCACAGATACGCAGTATTTT. This codes for CASSLGTAGTDTQYF.